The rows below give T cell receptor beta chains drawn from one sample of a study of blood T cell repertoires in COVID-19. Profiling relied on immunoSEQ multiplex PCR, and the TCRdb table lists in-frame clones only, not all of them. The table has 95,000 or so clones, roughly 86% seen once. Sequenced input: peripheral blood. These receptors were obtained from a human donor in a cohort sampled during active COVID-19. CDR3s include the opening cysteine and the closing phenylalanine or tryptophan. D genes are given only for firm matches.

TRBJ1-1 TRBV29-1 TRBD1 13 TGCAGCGTTGTGGGACAGGGTTTCACTGAAGCTTTCTTT CSVVGQGFTEAFF
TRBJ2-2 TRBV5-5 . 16 TGTGCCAGCAGCTTGGGACAGCCAAGTATCACCGGGGAGCTGTTTTTT CASSLGQPSITGELFF
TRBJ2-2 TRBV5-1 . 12 TGCGCCAGCAGCTTGGAGCGAGGGGAGCTGTTTTTT CASSLERGELFF
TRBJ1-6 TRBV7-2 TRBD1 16 TGTGCCAGCAGCTTCCCCGGACAGGGGCGGAATTCACCCCTCCACTTT CASSFPGQGRNSPLHF
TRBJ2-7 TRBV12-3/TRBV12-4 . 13 TGTGCCAGCAGTCTGGACACCTTCTACGAGCAGTACTTC CASSLDTFYEQYF
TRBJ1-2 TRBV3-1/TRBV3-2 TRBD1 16 TGTGCCAGCAGCAGCCACGGGGACAGGGGGCGCGATGGCTACACCTTC CASSSHGDRGRDGYTF
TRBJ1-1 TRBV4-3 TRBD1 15 TGCGCCAGCAGCCAAGACCGGACAGGGAGGACTGAAGCTTTCTTT CASSQDRTGRTEAFF
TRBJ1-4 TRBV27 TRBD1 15 TGTGCCAGCGGCTCCAGAGGGACAGGGATGCAAAAACTGTTTTTT CASGSRGTGMQKLFF
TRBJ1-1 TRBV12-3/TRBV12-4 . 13 TGTGCCAGCAGTCGAGGACGGGGGGCTGAAGCTTTCTTT CASSRGRGAEAFF
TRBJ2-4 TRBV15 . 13 TGTGCCACCAGTTTAGACAGCAAAAACATTCAGTACTTC CATSLDSKNIQYF
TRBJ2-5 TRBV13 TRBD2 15 TGTGCCAGCAGCTTACGACTAGCGGGGGAGGGGACCCAGTACTTC CASSLRLAGEGTQYF
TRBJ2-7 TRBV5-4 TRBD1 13 TGTGCCAGCAGCTTACAGGGGACCTACGAGCAGTACTTC CASSLQGTYEQYF
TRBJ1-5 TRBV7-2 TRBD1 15 TGTGCCAGCAGCTTAGGGGACAGGGTAAGGCAGCCCCAGCATTTT CASSLGDRVRQPQHF